Presented here are 20 T cell receptor beta chains from one specimen sequenced in a study of shared clonotypes between healthy human individuals. Sequencing used immunoSEQ multiplex PCR; TCRdb keeps in-frame clones, though not all of them. The sample shows 470,000 or so clones, around 80% of them seen only once. The specimen was PBMCs. These receptor sequences come from a woman aged 40-49 years in good health. Some clones in this sample may be carry-over from other donors' samples.

The chain has TRBV10-3 and TRBJ1-3; D is uncertain. Trimming shortened V by 3 bases and J by 2 bases, and 11 bases separated the two germline ends. The CDR3 consists of 15 residues. Germline V gives CDR1 ENHRY, CDR2 SYGVKD. CDR3 sequence: CAISEVGLAGNTIYF. CDR3 sequence (DNA): TGTGCCATCAGTGAAGTGGGCCTGGCTGGAAACACCATATATTTT.

This chain links TRBV5-1 with TRBJ2-7; D not resolved. CDR1 and CDR2 from the germline V gene are SGHRS and YFSETQ. The V gene lost 1 base and the J gene lost 2 bases, with 10 bases spanning the gap. This CDR3 is 14 amino acids long. This CDR3 reads CASSLQVAPYEQYF. CDR3 bases: TGCGCCAGCAGCTTGCAGGTCGCACCCTACGAGCAGTACTTC.

The chain joins TRBV28 to TRBJ2-7, with 7 bases aligning to TRBD1. The CDR3 length is 15 residues. The germline gives CDR1 MDHEN, CDR2 SYDVKM. The ends lost 3 bases at V and 3 bases at J; junction bases unmatched: 8. Here the CDR3 DNA reads TGTGCCAGCAGTTTTGGCCAGGGGGACCTCTACGAGCAGTACTTC. Its protein is CASSFGQGDLYEQYF.

This clone occurred once. The V call is TRBV28, the J call TRBJ1-5; 8 nucleotides match TRBD1. Germline V gene lookup returns CDR1 MDHEN and CDR2 SYDVKM. CDR3 size: 13 residues. Losses at the gene ends were 5 bases for V and 6 bases for J; bases not matched to a gene: 3. CDR3 in DNA: TGTGCCAGCAGTCTACAGGGGGGTCAGCCCCAGCATTTT. This sequence encodes CASSLQGGQPQHF.

This clone was seen a single time. This chain connects TRBV7-8 to TRBJ1-5, with 9 bases lining up with TRBD1. Germline V gene data show CDR1 as SGHVS and CDR2 as FQNEAQ. The CDR3 extends over 13 amino acids. V trimming: 3 bases; J trimming: 7 bases; junction bases outside the gene matches: 1. The CDR3 DNA follows: TGTGCCAGCAGCTTGACAGGGGGACAGCCCCAGCATTTT. Amino acids: CASSLTGGQPQHF.

The V gene is TRBV28, the J gene TRBJ1-4; TRBD1 is a possible D gene (5 bases). CDR1 is MDHEN and CDR2 is SYDVKM in the germline V gene. V was trimmed by 6 bases and J by 4 bases, leaving 12 bases between them. This CDR3 spans 14 amino acids. The CDR3 DNA reads as TGTGCCAGCAGCCCGACGGGGGGTAATGAAAAACTGTTTTTT. Protein: CASSPTGGNEKLFF.

The V call is TRBV7-2, the J call TRBJ2-3, with TRBD2 as a possible D gene (6 bases). V lost 1 base and J 0 bases, leaving 8 bases between the germline ends. The CDR3 totals 15 residues. The V gene's germline CDR1 is SGHTA and CDR2 FQGNSA. CDR3 in amino acids: CASSLVAESTDTQYF. The CDR3 DNA follows: TGTGCCAGCAGCTTAGTAGCGGAGAGCACAGATACGCAGTATTTT.

J is TRBJ2-7 and V is TRBV5-1; the D gene is possibly TRBD2 (6 bases). Trimming removed 4 bases at V and 8 bases at J, with 13 bases between. This CDR3 contains 12 residues. CDR1 and CDR2 from the germline V gene are SGHRS and YFSETQ. The DNA of the CDR3 is TGCGCCAGCAGCCCCCCCCGGGAGAAGCAGTACTTC. The encoded protein is CASSPPREKQYF.

The chain is built from TRBV30 and TRBJ1-4, with D possibly being TRBD1 (6 bases). The CDR3 extends over 16 amino acids. Germline assignment: CDR1 GTSNPN and CDR2 SVGIG (reference sequence). Trimming shortened V by 2 bases and J by 3 bases, and 16 bases separated the two germline ends. The CDR3 spells CAWSYGGRGSNEKLFF. CDR3 nucleotides: TGTGCCTGGAGTTACGGGGGGCGAGGGTCTAATGAAAAACTGTTTTTT.

The CDR3 here is CASSLRSSYTQYF. For the CDR3, the DNA is TGTGCCAGCAGTTTAAGGTCCTCTTACACGCAGTATTTT. The rearrangement joins TRBV27 to TRBJ2-3, with D uncertain. CDR3 length: 13 amino acids. CDR1 and CDR2 from the germline V gene are MNHEY and SMNVEV (reference sequence). V was pared by 2 bases and J by 9 bases, with 12 bases between.

The chain joins TRBV15 to TRBJ2-1; tentative D call: TRBD1 (5 bases). The germline CDR1 and CDR2 sequences are LNHNV and YYDKDF (reference sequence). The CDR3 is made up of 13 amino acids. V dropped 0 bases and J dropped 10 bases, with 10 bases sitting between them. The CDR3 nucleotides are TGTGCCACCAGCAGAGATGGCAGGACAGAGCAGTTCTTC. It translates to CATSRDGRTEQFF. The full variable domain, its missing parts supplied by reference TRBV15 and TRBJ2-1, is DAMVIQNPRYQVTQFGKPVTLSCSQTLNHNVMYWYQQKSSQAPKLLFHYYDKDFNNEADTPDNFQSRRPNTSFCFLDIRSPGLGDTAMYLCATSRDGRTEQFFGPGTRLTVL.

The gene calls are TRBV7-9 and TRBJ2-1; D gene ambiguous. CDR3 size: 15 residues. Trimming cost V 5 bases and J 3 bases, with 14 bases left between them. The germline CDR1 and CDR2 sequences are SEHNR and FQNEAQ (reference sequence). CDR3 in amino acids: CASSPFNEDYNEQFF. The CDR3, as DNA: TGTGCCAGCAGCCCTTTCAATGAGGACTACAATGAGCAGTTCTTC.

The chain couples TRBV27 to TRBJ2-7; 9 nucleotides agree with TRBD2. Germline lookup yields CDR1 MNHEY and CDR2 SMNVEV (reference sequence). There are 15 residues in the CDR3. J lost 3 bases, V lost 3 bases, and 6 bases had no gene match. Here the CDR3 reads CASSFSSGRIYEQYF. The CDR3 DNA reads TGTGCCAGCAGTTTCAGCAGCGGGAGGATCTACGAGCAGTACTTC.

This chain joins TRBV11-2 and TRBJ2-7; D gene unclear. The germline CDR1 and CDR2 sequences are SGHAT and FQNNGV. This CDR3 has 12 residues. Trimming left V 1 base short and J 5 bases short, with 6 bases between. Written as DNA, the CDR3 is TGTGCCAGCAGCTTAGGCCTGCACGAGCAGTACTTC. As protein: CASSLGLHEQYF.

This chain connects TRBV5-3 to TRBJ1-1, with D possibly being TRBD1 (5 bases). TRBV5-3 is sorted into the ORF group, with uncertain function. Trimming left V 5 bases short and J 0 bases short, with 11 bases between. This CDR3 comprises 14 residues. This chain's CDR3 is CARSKQEVNTEAFF. CDR3 coding DNA: TGTGCCAGAAGTAAACAGGAGGTGAACACTGAAGCTTTCTTT.

This chain uses TRBV7-3 with TRBJ1-1, with 7 bases lining up with TRBD1. Looked up from germline, CDR1 is SGHTA and CDR2 is FQGTGA. V dropped 5 bases and J dropped 3; count of bases not matched to a gene: 3. This CDR3 is built from 13 residues. CDR3 in DNA: TGTGCCAGCAGCACAACAGGGGACACTGAAGCTTTCTTT. It is translated as CASSTTGDTEAFF.

This chain uses TRBV21-1 with TRBJ2-7. TRBV21-1 is recorded as a pseudogene. The CDR3 extends over 17 amino acids. The CDR3 DNA reads TGTGCCAGCAGCAAAGGTAGGTGGCAGACCCACTTCCACGAGCAGTACTTC. It encodes CASSKGRWQTHFHEQYF.

The chain recombines TRBV27 with TRBJ2-4, with TRBD2 matching 12 bases. There are 15 residues in the CDR3. Losses at the gene ends were 8 bases for V and 7 bases for J; bases not matched to a gene: 9. Germline-derived CDR1 and CDR2 are MNHEY and SMNVEV (reference sequence). CDR3 protein: CASRLAGGRGNIQYF. CDR3 DNA sequence: TGTGCCAGCCGTCTAGCGGGAGGGCGGGGGAACATTCAGTACTTC.

CDR3 sequence (DNA): TGTGCCCGGGGCACTAGCTACAATGAGCAGTTCTTC. Translated: CARGTSYNEQFF. The chain recombines TRBV30 with TRBJ2-1; D tentatively reads TRBD1 or TRBD2 (5 bases each). V shed 8 bases and J shed 3 bases, with 11 bases lying between them. CDR3 size: 12 residues. The V gene's germline CDR1 is GTSNPN and CDR2 SVGIG (reference sequence).

The chain employs TRBV5-1 and TRBJ2-3, with TRBD2 identical over 9 bases. V lost 1 base, J lost 4 bases, and 10 bases stayed unmatched. Germline lookup yields CDR1 SGHRS and CDR2 YFSETQ. This CDR3 has 17 amino acids. In nucleotides, the CDR3 is TGCGCCAGCAGCTTGATGCTCGATCTAGCGGGATCAGATACGCAGTATTTT. Amino acid sequence: CASSLMLDLAGSDTQYF.